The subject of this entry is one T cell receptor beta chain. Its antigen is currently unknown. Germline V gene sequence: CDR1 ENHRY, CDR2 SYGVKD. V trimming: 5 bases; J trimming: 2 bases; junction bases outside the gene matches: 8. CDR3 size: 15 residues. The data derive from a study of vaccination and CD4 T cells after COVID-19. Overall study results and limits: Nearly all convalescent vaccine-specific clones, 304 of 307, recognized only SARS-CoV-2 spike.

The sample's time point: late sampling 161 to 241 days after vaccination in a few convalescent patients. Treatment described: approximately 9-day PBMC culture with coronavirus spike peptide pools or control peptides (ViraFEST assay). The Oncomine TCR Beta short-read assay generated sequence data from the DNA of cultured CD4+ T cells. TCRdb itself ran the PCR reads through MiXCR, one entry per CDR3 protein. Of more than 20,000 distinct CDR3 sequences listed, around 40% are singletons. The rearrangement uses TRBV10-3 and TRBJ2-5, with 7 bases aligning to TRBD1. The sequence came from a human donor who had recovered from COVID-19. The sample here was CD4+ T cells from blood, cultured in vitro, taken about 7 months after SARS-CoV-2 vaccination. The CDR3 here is CAISTRQGPQETQYF. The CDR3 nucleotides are TGTGCCATCAGTACAAGACAGGGTCCACAAGAGACCCAGTACTTC.